One sample yielded the 9 T cell receptor beta chains listed below, sequenced in a study of T cells in Graves' hyperthyroidism and ophthalmopathy. Amplified regions were TCR beta CDR3 sequences from RNA transcripts. First-round RT-PCR with HTBI primers amplified the TCR CDR3 region. Each CDR3 protein is one row after TCRdb ran MiXCR on the multiplex PCR reads. In the table there are almost 600,000 distinct CDR3 sequences, more than 11% of which are singletons. The sample taken for sequencing was blood. These receptors were taken from a woman under 40 with Graves' hyperthyroidism that later progressed to Graves' ophthalmopathy.

The sample holds many counts of this clonotype. The rearrangement joins TRBV20-1 to TRBJ2-7; D not certain. Trimming cost V 5 bases and J 4 bases, with 6 bases left between them. The CDR3 contains 10 residues. Germline V gene lookup returns CDR1 DFQATT and CDR2 SNEGSKA (reference sequence). The CDR3 protein is CSALEYEQYF. CDR3 coding DNA: TGCAGTGCTCTGGAATACGAGCAGTACTTC.

This clonotype appeared many times. The CDR3 region is CASSMSFDQPQHF. CDR3 DNA: TGTGCCAGTAGTATGTCTTTTGATCAGCCCCAGCATTTT. The chain joins TRBV19 to TRBJ1-5; no reliable D call. Trimming pared 3 bases from V and 5 bases from J, leaving 8 bases between. The germline V gene encodes CDR1 LNHDA and CDR2 SQIVND (reference sequence). The CDR3 has 13 residues.

This clonotype has just a few counts. One end of the junction is discordant with germline, which a read error may explain. The chain joins TRBV5-1 to TRBJ1-2; D perhaps matches TRBD1 (5 bases). This CDR3 region has 13 residues. The germline CDR1 and CDR2 sequences are SGHRS and YFSETQ. Written as DNA, the CDR3 is TGCACCAGCAGCTGGGGCCTCAGGGTCGGCTACACCTTC. Amino acid sequence: CTSSWGLRVGYTF.

The J gene is TRBJ2-2, the V gene TRBV19, with 16 bases that match TRBD2. The germline CDR1 and CDR2 sequences are LNHDA and SQIVND (reference sequence). The CDR3 spans 19 residues. Trimming removed 4 bases from V and 0 bases from J; junction bases left unmatched: 5. This chain's CDR3 is CASSRRGLAGGPNTGELFF. The CDR3 DNA reads as TGTGCCAGTAGTAGGCGGGGACTAGCGGGGGGGCCGAACACCGGGGAGCTGTTTTTT.

In this sample, this clonotype turned up a few times. The V and J genes are TRBV7-9 and TRBJ2-7, with TRBD1 identical over 10 bases. Germline values: CDR1 SEHNR, CDR2 FQNEAQ (reference sequence). The CDR3 loop spans 19 amino acids. Losses at the gene ends were 1 base for V and 2 bases for J; bases not matched to a gene: 14. The CDR3 protein is CASSLGRDRGRILTYEQYF. CDR3 bases: TGTGCCAGCAGCTTAGGAAGGGACAGGGGTCGAATCCTGACCTACGAGCAGTACTTC.

This clonotype was counted ten times or more. The chain is built from TRBV19 and TRBJ2-7; either TRBD1 or TRBD2 may fit D (6 bases each). The germline V and J ends were trimmed by 3 bases and 2 bases, with 17 bases remaining between them. CDR1 and CDR2 from the germline V gene are LNHDA and SQIVND (reference sequence). The CDR3 spans 16 residues. The CDR3 DNA sequence: TGTGCCAGTAGTATTTCGGGGGCCACAGGGCCCTACGAGCAGTACTTC. It yields the protein CASSISGATGPYEQYF.

This clonotype has ten or more counts. J is TRBJ1-1 and V is TRBV7-9; weak D call: TRBD1 (6 bases). Germline V gives CDR1 SEHNR, CDR2 FQNEAQ (reference sequence). Trimming stripped 2 bases from V and 6 bases from J, with 16 bases between. The CDR3 totals 15 residues. CDR3 sequence reads: CASSLSQGRISEAFF. The CDR3 nucleotides are TGTGCCAGCAGCTTATCACAGGGACGAATCTCTGAAGCTTTCTTT.

In this sample, this clonotype turned up many times. This chain uses TRBV10-3 with TRBJ1-2; 9 bases map to TRBD1. V lost 5 bases to trimming and J lost 3 bases; unmatched junction nucleotides: 13. The CDR3 is 17 amino acids. Germline V lookup: CDR1 ENHRY, CDR2 SYGVKD. In DNA, the CDR3 is TGTGCCATCAGTCACGTCGGACAGGGGCTAGGGGACTATGGCTACACCTTC. Translation: CAISHVGQGLGDYGYTF.

Comments on this clonotype: A much larger clone lies a single base off, so this may be a read error. This chain uses TRBV10-3 with TRBJ1-1, with D unclear. The CDR3 is 12 amino acids. Per germline, CDR1 ENHRY and CDR2 SYGVKD. CDR3 sequence (DNA): TGTGCCATCGGTGAGTCGAGGCAAGGAGCTTTCTTT. Translated: CAIGESRQGAFF.